Detailed here is one T cell receptor (beta chain). This clonotype has a count of ten or more. Its antigen is currently not known. Base qualities are missing; no much larger clone stands one base away. This record belongs to a study of CD8 T cells in ankylosing spondylitis (dated by TCRdb to about 2017). Background on the whole study: T cell receptor beta repertoires were profiled in healthy donors and ankylosing spondylitis patients so that disease-linked TCR variants could be found. In total, the full study cohort was made up of 100 to 140 healthy donors and roughly 27 ankylosing spondylitis patients. Peripheral blood was sampled, and synovial fluid was additionally collected from ankylosing spondylitis patients.

Results the study describes overall, beyond this receptor: Some of the motif variants had been reported before in the synovial fluid and blood of reactive arthritis patients, a finding that suggests common disease-initiation mechanisms. The disease-linked clones were reported as significantly enriched in matched synovial fluid samples from ankylosing spondylitis patients. A CD8+ phenotype was shown by the disease-linked clones, which were found at relatively low frequencies in peripheral blood. A TCR beta motif of about eight highly homologous amino acid variants appeared characteristic of blood from ankylosing spondylitis patients.

Data came from an Illumina HiSeq 2500. Quantitative 5'-RACE with molecular barcodes was the method used to prepare the TCR beta libraries. The paper's data handling went like this. A new computational method based on a probabilistic model of VDJ rearrangement was used to identify disease-linked TCR variants. Clones were called with MiXCR by TCRdb after fastp trimmed the public reads at Q25, and only in-frame beta chains were retained. For every CDR3 protein sequence, its rows merge into one entry that carries the most common genes and DNA. TCRdb's processing, not the authors' own work, is the source of the V and J calls. The sample includes around 210,000 distinct CDR3 sequences, with 8.2% observed a single time. The ten biggest clones cover approximately 4.8% of the sample. From the germline V gene, CDR1 is LGHNT and CDR2 is FRNRAP. Trimming leaves V shorter by 5 bases and J shorter by 0 bases, with the junction holding 7 bases beyond the gene matches. From the cysteine up to the phenylalanine, the CDR3 has a length of 17 residues. Of the read, only the CDR3 DNA is kept; its 51 bases are in frame from base 1.

The chain joins TRBV12-5 to TRBJ2-5; TRBD2 lines up with 12 middle nucleotides. Specimen: blood, either unsorted or a sorted T cell fraction (not recorded which). This TCR was sampled from a female donor with ankylosing spondylitis or in good health (not recorded which). CDR3 protein: CASGTGLAGRDQETQYF. The nucleotide sequence is TGTGCTAGTGGTACAGGACTAGCGGGGAGGGACCAAGAGACCCAGTACTTC. The CDR3, completed at both ends by the reference TRBV12-5 and TRBJ2-5 genes, gives the full variable domain DARVTQTPRHKVTEMGQEVTMRCQPILGHNTVFWYRQTMMQGLELLAYFRNRAPLDDSGMPKDRFSAEMPDATLATLKIQPSEPRDSAVYFCASGTGLAGRDQETQYFGPGTRLLVL.